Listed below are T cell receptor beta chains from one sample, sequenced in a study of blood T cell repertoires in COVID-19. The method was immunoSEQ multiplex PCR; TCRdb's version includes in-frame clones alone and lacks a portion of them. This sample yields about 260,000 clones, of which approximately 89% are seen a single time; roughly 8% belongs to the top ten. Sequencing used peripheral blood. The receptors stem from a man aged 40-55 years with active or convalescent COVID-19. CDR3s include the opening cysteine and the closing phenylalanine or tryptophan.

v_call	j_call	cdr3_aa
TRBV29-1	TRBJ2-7	CSVEGELYEQYF
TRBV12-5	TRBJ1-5	CASGRDQPQHF
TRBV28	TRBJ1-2	CASTLSGTGGRGYTF
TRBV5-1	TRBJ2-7	CASSLEGTGGEQYF
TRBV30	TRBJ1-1	CAWSVGGGPGGTEAFF
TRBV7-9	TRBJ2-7	CASSPGTSGPSYEQYF
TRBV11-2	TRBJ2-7	CASRSGGEQYF
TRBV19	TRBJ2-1	CASSWGQGGNEQFF
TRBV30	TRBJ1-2	CAWSPKTVRNYGYTF
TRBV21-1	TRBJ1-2	CASLRNGGRGYTF
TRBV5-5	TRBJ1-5	CASSAAGGRQPQHF
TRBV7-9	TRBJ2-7	CASSGGQARYEQYF
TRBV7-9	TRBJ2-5	CASSFEVQETQYF
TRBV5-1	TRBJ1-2	CASSYVTGGDGYTF
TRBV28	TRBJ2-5	CASSPALGEETQYF
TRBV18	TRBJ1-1	CASSPQGNTEAFF
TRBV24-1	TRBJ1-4	CATSALGQGAEKLFF
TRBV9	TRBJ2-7	CASSLGRGGPYEQYF
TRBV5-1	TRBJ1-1	CASFGQVDTEAFF
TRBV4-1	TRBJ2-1	CASSQVLAGVYNEQFF
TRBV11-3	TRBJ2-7	CASSLGGELYEQYF
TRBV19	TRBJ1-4	CASRGQGEKLFF
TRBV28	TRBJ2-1	CASSLFGGTTNEQFF
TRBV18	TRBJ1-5	CASSPRSRGGGQPQHF
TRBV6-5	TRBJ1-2	CASSEGQGAIGYTF
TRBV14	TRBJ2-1	CASSPLVIQYNEQFF
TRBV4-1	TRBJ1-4	CASSQITGVEKLFF
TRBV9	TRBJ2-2	CASSVRIAVNTGELFF
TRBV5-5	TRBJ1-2	CASSLSGANYGYTF
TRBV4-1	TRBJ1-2	CASSRGTADGYTF
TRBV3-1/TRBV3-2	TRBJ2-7	CASSQGGADPYEQYF
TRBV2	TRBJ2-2	CASSVSGELFF
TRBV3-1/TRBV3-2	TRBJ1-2	CASSPLQGSYGYTF
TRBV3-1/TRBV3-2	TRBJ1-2	CASSPSEGRGGYTF
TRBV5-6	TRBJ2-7	CASSFPSSGYEQYF
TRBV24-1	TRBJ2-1	CATSDSRQGNEQFF
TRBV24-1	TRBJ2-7	CATSIEDEQYF
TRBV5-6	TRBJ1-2	CASRRALRGYGYTF
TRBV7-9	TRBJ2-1	CASSSRVSGVANEQFF